This TCR beta chain was identified in a study of T-cell memory formation after mild COVID-19. TCR alpha and TCR beta cDNA libraries with sample barcodes and UMIs came from 5'RACE using constant-segment primers. Each CDR3 protein is one row after TCRdb ran MiXCR on the 5' RACE reads. The sample consists of about half a million distinct CDR3 sequences, over 15% of them appearing once. This clonotype appeared a few times. Its cognate antigen is unknown. The study, taken as a whole, reports: Most CD4+ clones that shrank were in CM and EM, while CD8+ ones turned up in EMRA.

The specimen sequenced was PBMCs or a T cell subset sorted from them (not recorded which). This receptor was identified in an adult woman who had mild COVID-19 (a few samples of this study predate the infection). Cell type and time point are not known.

CDR3 nucleotide sequence: TGCAGTGCTAGAAGGCTACTCACCGGGGAGCTGTTTTTT. This codes for CSARRLLTGELFF. This chain joins TRBV20-1 and TRBJ2-2, with unresolved D. The germline V gene encodes CDR1 DFQATT and CDR2 SNEGSKA (reference sequence). With 2 bases removed from V and 4 bases from J, the gap between germline ends came to 8 bases. This CDR3 region has 13 residues.